The rows below give T cell receptor beta chains drawn from one sample of a study of shared clonotypes between healthy human individuals. Sequencing was performed with immunoSEQ multiplex PCR; in TCRdb, only in-frame clones are kept and a portion is missing. The profile shows 190,000 or so clones, 65% to 70% of them singletons. The sample taken for sequencing was memory CD4+ T cells sorted from blood. The receptor source for this set is a man aged 25 to 45 in good health. The CDR3 runs from the conserved cysteine through the conserved F or W.

>TRBV5-1
CASSLRSQGNTGELFF
>TRBV5-5
CASTPGRGGGYTF
>TRBV5-1
CASSPTLGIETQYF
>TRBV6-1
CAMRGAGETQYF
>TRBV5-1
CASSLVAGGVNEQFF
>TRBV15
CATSSSAGRMSYEQYF
>TRBV28
CASSTTRSGEKLFF
>TRBV27
CASSLREGYEQYF
>TRBV27
CASSSSQGYGYTF
>TRBV9
CASSVQDLVTDTQYF
>TRBV5-6
CASSFAGDRGTF
>TRBV7-2
CASSHGQGLGEQYF
>TRBV18
CASSPPGLSTDTQYF
>TRBV7-2
CASSFDSGGTDTQYF
>TRBV4-2
CASSQDRQGGETQYF
>TRBV4-3
CASSQDLASGSLHNEQFF
>TRBV10-3
CAISYRKNYEQYF
>TRBV28
CASSLDYGYTF
>TRBV13
CASSLKRGGEQYF
>TRBV18
CASSQENEQFF